This T cell receptor (beta chain) was found in a study of blood T cell repertoires in COVID-19. Enrolled during active infection, Seattle patients were then followed longitudinally. Sequenced by immunoSEQ multiplex PCR; TCRdb stores in-frame clones only, minus some. The table has approximately 500,000 clones, roughly nine tenths seen once. Turning to this clone: Other DNA sequences in this sample translate to the same CDR3.

The CDR3 is 14 residues long. The germline CDR1 and CDR2 sequences are LNHDA and SQIVND (reference sequence). V was clipped by 3 bases and J by 0 bases, with 5 bases between them. V and J are TRBV19 and TRBJ2-2, with TRBD2 as a possible D gene (5 bases). The source is a woman aged 45-65 years with COVID-19, enrolled during active disease. Source material: peripheral blood. CDR3 sequence: CASSISANTGELFF. CDR3 DNA sequence: TGTGCCAGTAGTATTAGCGCGAACACCGGGGAGCTGTTTTTT.